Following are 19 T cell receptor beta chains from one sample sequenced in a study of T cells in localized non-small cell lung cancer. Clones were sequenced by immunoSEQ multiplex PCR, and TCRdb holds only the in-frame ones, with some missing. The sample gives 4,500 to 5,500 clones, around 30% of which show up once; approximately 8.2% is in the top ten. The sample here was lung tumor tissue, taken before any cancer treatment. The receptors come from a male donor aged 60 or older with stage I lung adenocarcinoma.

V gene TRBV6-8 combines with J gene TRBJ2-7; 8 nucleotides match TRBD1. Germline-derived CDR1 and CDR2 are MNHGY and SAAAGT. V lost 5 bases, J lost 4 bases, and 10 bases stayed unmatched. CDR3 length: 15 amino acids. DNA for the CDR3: TGTGCCAGCAGTGTGGCCGGACAGGGTCCGTACGAGCAGTACTTC. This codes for CASSVAGQGPYEQYF.

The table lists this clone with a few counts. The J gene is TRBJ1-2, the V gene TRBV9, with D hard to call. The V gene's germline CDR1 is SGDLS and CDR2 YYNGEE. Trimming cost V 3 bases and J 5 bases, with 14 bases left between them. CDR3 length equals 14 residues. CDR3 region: CASSASGLAYGYTF. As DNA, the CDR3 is TGTGCCAGCAGCGCCTCAGGTTTGGCTTATGGCTACACCTTC.

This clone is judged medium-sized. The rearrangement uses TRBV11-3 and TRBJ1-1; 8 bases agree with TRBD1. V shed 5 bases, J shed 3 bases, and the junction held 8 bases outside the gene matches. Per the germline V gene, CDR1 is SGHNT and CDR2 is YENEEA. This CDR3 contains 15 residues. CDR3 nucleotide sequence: TGTGCCAGCAGCCCTCGACAGGGGATCGACACTGAAGCTTTCTTT. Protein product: CASSPRQGIDTEAFF.

CDR3 DNA: TGTGCCAGCAGCCCCCGACAGGTCACTCAGGATGAAAAACTGTTTTTT. It encodes CASSPRQVTQDEKLFF. V gene TRBV9 combines with J gene TRBJ1-4; D perhaps matches TRBD1 (6 bases). Germline loops: CDR1 SGDLS, CDR2 YYNGEE. V lost 4 bases and J 6 bases, leaving 19 bases between the germline ends. This CDR3 region has 16 residues.

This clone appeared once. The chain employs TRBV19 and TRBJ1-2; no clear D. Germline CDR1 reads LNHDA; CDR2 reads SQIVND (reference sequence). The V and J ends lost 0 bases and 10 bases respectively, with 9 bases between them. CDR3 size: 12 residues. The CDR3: CASSIDGRYYTF. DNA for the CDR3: TGTGCCAGTAGTATAGACGGGAGATACTACACCTTC.

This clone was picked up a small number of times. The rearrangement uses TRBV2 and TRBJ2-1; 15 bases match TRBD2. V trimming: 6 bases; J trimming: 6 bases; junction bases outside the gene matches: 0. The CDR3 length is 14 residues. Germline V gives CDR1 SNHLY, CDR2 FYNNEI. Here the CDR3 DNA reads TGTGCCAGCAGGGGACTAGCGGGGGGCAATGAGCAGTTCTTC. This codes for CASRGLAGGNEQFF.

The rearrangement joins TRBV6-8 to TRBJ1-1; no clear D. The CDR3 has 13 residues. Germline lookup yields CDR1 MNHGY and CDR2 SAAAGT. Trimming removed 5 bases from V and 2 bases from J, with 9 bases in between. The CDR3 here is CASSGQLNTEAFF. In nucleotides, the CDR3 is TGTGCCAGCAGTGGGCAGTTAAACACTGAAGCTTTCTTT.

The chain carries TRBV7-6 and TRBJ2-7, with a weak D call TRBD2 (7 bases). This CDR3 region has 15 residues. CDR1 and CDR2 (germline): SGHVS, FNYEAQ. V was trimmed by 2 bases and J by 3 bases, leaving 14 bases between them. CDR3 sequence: CASSLRGGSDYEQYF. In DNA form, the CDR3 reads TGTGCCAGCAGCTTAAGGGGGGGGAGCGACTACGAGCAGTACTTC. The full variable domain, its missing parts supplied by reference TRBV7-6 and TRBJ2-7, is GAGVSQSPRYKVTKRGQDVALRCDPISGHVSLYWYRQALGQGPEFLTYFNYEAQQDKSGLPNDRFSAERPEGSISTLTIQRTEQRDSAMYRCASSLRGGSDYEQYFGPGTRLTVT.

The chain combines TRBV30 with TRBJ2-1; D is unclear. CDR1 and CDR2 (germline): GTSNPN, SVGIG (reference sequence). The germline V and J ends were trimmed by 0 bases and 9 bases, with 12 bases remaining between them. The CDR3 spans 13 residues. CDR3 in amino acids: CAWSVIMEGEQFF. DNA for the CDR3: TGTGCCTGGAGTGTGATCATGGAAGGTGAGCAGTTCTTC. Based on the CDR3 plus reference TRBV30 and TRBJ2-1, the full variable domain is SQTIHQWPATLVQPVGSPLSLECTVEGTSNPNLYWYRQAAGRGLQLLFYSVGIGQISSEVPQNLSASRPQDRQFILSSKKLLLSDSGFYLCAWSVIMEGEQFFGPGTRLTVL.

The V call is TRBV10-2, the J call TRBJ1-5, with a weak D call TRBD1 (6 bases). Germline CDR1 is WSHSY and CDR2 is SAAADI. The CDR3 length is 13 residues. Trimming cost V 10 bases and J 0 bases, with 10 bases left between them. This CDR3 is CANDRYSNQPQHF. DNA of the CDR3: TGCGCCAACGACAGGTATAGCAATCAGCCCCAGCATTTT.

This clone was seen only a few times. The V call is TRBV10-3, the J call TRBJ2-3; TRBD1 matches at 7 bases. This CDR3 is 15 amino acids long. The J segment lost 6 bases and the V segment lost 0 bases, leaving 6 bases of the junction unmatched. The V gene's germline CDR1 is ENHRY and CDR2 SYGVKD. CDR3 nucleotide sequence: TGTGCCATCAGTGAGTCGACAGGGTTGAAGGATACGCAGTATTTT. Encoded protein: CAISESTGLKDTQYF.

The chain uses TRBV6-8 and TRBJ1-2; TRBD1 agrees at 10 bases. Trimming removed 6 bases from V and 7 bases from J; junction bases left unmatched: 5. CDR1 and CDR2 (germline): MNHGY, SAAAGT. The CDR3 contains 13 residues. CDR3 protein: CASSRQGAGGYTF. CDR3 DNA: TGTGCCAGCAGCCGACAGGGGGCAGGTGGCTACACCTTC.

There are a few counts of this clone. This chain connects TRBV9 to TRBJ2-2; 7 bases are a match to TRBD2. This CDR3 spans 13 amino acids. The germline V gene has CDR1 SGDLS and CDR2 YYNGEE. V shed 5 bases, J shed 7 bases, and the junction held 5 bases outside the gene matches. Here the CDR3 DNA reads TGTGCCAGCAGGGAACTAGCGAACGGGGAGCTGTTTTTT. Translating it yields CASRELANGELFF.

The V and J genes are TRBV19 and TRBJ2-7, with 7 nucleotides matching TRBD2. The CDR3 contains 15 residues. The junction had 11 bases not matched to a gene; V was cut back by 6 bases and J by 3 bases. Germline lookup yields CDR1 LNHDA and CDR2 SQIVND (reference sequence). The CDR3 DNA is TGTGCCAGTAGCACTAATCCGGGGGGTAACTACGAGCAGTACTTC. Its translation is CASSTNPGGNYEQYF.

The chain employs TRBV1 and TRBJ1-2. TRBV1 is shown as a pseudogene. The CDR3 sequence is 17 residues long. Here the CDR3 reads CASSQGGGTASNYGYTF. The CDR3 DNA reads TGCGCCAGCAGCCAAGGGGGGGGAACAGCAAGTAACTATGGCTACACCTTC.

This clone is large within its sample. As DNA, the CDR3 is TGTGCTAGTGGTTTCCAGTCCACTGAAGCTTTCTTT. It yields the protein CASGFQSTEAFF. The V gene is TRBV12-5, the J gene TRBJ1-1; D is uncertain. The CDR3 totals 12 residues. Germline V CDR1 and CDR2: LGHNT, FRNRAP. Trimming stripped 3 bases from V and 4 bases from J, with 6 bases between.

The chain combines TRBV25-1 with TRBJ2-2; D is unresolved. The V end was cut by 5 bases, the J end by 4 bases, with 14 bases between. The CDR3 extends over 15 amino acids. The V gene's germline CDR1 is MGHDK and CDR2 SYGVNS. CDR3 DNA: TGTGCCAGCAGTAGAGGTAGTTGGCGCACCGGGGAGCTGTTTTTT. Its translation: CASSRGSWRTGELFF.

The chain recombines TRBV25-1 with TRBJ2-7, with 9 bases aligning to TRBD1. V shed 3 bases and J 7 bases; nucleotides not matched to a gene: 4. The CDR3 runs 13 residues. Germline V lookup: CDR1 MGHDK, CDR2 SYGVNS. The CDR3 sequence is CASSDYRGLEQYF. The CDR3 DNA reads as TGTGCCAGCAGTGATTACAGGGGGCTGGAGCAGTACTTC.

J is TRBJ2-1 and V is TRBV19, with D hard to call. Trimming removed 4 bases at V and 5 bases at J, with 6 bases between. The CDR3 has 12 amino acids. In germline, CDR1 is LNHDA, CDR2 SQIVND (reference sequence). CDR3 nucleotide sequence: TGTGCCAGTAGTAGTTGGAACAATGAGCAGTTCTTC. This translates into CASSSWNNEQFF.